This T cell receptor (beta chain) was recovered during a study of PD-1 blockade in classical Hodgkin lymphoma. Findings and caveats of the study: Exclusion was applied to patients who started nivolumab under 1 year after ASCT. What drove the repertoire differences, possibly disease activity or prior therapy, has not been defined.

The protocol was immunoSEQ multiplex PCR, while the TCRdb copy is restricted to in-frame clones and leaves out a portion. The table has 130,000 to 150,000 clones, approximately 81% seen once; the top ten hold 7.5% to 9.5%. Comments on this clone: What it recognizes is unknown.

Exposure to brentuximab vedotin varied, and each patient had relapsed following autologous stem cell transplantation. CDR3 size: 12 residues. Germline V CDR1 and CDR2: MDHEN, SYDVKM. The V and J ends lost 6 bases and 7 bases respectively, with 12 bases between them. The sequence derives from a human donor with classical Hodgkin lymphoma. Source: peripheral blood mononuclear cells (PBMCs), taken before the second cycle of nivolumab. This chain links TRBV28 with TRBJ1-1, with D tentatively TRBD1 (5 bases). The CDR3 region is CASRIGGNEAFF. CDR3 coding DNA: TGTGCCAGCAGGATTGGGGGAAATGAAGCTTTCTTT.